The 9 T cell receptor beta chains presented below share a single source sample, sequenced in a study of radiation and T cells in renal cell carcinoma. This table comes from immunoSEQ multiplex PCR, and its TCRdb copy is limited to in-frame clones, with some not included. The top ten clones hold 20% of a sample with about 8,400 clones, less than 80% of them seen once. This sample's treatment: treatment-naive control, cytoreductive nephrectomy. This sample comprised tumor tissue, obtained from a patient whose treatment was nephrectomy without radiotherapy. Receptors originate from a man aged 55 to 70 with renal cell carcinoma.

This clone was observed a handful of times. The chain links TRBV5-4 to TRBJ1-5; weak D call: TRBD1 (5 bases). Germline CDR1 and CDR2: SGHNT and YYREEE (reference sequence). V shed 4 bases and J shed 4 bases, with 9 bases lying between them. The CDR3 runs to 13 residues. CDR3 residues: CASSTDRNQPQHF. The CDR3 nucleotides read TGTGCCAGCAGCACAGACAGAAATCAGCCCCAGCATTTT.

This chain uses TRBV10-1 with TRBJ2-5; 7 nucleotides align to TRBD2. Germline CDR1 reads WNHNN; CDR2 reads SYGVQD (reference sequence). The junction had 5 bases not matched to a gene; V was cut back by 0 bases and J by 4 bases. The CDR3 contains 15 residues. Written as DNA, the CDR3 is TGCGCCAGCAGTGAGTCGGGGGGGGAAATAGAGACCCAGTACTTC. This gives the protein CASSESGGEIETQYF.

The CDR3 DNA sequence: TGCGCCAGCAGCAGCCGTCCCGGGACAGGGGGAAATGAGCAGTTCTTC. Its translation: CASSSRPGTGGNEQFF. This chain joins TRBV5-1 and TRBJ2-1; 11 bases fit TRBD1. With V trimmed by 4 bases and J by 7 bases, 10 bases remained unmatched. In germline, CDR1 is SGHRS, CDR2 YFSETQ. The CDR3 totals 16 residues.

With regard to this clone: Other DNA sequences within the sample encode an identical CDR3. V gene TRBV5-4 combines with J gene TRBJ1-1; 10 nucleotides match TRBD1. V gave up 3 bases and J gave up 1 base; unmatched junction bases: 9. The CDR3 extends over 17 amino acids. CDR1 and CDR2 from the germline V gene are SGHNT and YYREEE (reference sequence). This CDR3 is CASSSDRGGWANTEAFF. For the CDR3, the DNA is TGTGCCAGCAGCTCGGACAGGGGGGGTTGGGCGAACACTGAAGCTTTCTTT.

The chain has TRBV11-2 and TRBJ2-7; D not resolved. The CDR3 runs to 13 residues. Trimming took 5 bases from V and 5 from J, leaving 13 bases between them. Per the germline V gene, CDR1 is SGHAT and CDR2 is FQNNGV. The CDR3 loop is CASSLRNRNEQYF. The DNA of the CDR3 is TGTGCCAGCAGCCTCCGGAATAGGAACGAGCAGTACTTC.

This clone was found a few times. The chain carries TRBV7-9 and TRBJ1-1, with D possibly being TRBD1 (6 bases). The CDR3 covers 14 residues. Germline loops: CDR1 SEHNR, CDR2 FQNEAQ (reference sequence). Trimming stripped 3 bases from V and 1 base from J, with 9 bases between. The CDR3 sequence: CASSLTGGNTEAFF. The CDR3 region has the DNA TGTGCCAGCAGCTTGACAGGAGGGAACACTGAAGCTTTCTTT.

The gene calls are TRBV9 and TRBJ2-1; D might be TRBD1 (8 bases). With 4 bases removed from V and 7 bases from J, the gap between germline ends came to 18 bases. The CDR3 covers 15 residues. Looked up from germline, CDR1 is SGDLS and CDR2 is YYNGEE. CDR3 sequence reads: CASSFQGARGNEQFF. The CDR3 DNA follows: TGTGCCAGCAGCTTCCAGGGGGCGCGGGGGAATGAGCAGTTCTTC. Based on the CDR3 plus reference TRBV9 and TRBJ2-1, the full variable domain is DSGVTQTPKHLITATGQRVTLRCSPRSGDLSVYWYQQSLDQGLQFLIQYYNGEERAKGNILERFSAQQFPDLHSELNLSSLELGDSALYFCASSFQGARGNEQFFGPGTRLTVL.

There are a few counts of this clone. This chain joins TRBV5-8 and TRBJ1-1; D remains unclear. V lost 6 bases and J lost 7, with 10 bases in between. CDR3 length equals 11 residues. Germline assignment: CDR1 SGHTS and CDR2 YDEGEE. Here the CDR3 DNA reads TGTGCCAGCAACTATTACAGTGAAGCTTTCTTT. Translation: CASNYYSEAFF.

The chain employs TRBV10-3 and TRBJ2-3; 16 bases line up with TRBD2. Germline CDR1 is ENHRY and CDR2 is SYGVKD. The J segment lost 0 bases and the V segment lost 7 bases, leaving 7 bases of the junction unmatched. The CDR3 consists of 18 residues. For the CDR3, the DNA is TGTGCCATCACCCCGGGACTAGCGGGAGGGTCTAGCACAGATACGCAGTATTTT. Translation: CAITPGLAGGSSTDTQYF.